The 5 T cell receptor beta chains below come from one sample, sequenced in a study of T cells after yellow fever vaccination. TCRdb re-analysed the 5' RACE reads in MiXCR, keeping a single row per CDR3 protein. In the table there are 450,000 to 600,000 distinct CDR3 sequences, approximately 13% of which are singletons. The material was PBMCs, obtained on the day of the yellow fever booster vaccination. The receptors were sampled from a man aged 25 to 40 who received the YFV17D yellow fever vaccine.

This clonotype has just a few counts. The CDR3: CAISESRDEQYF. CDR3 bases: TGTGCCATCAGTGAGTCCCGTGACGAGCAGTACTTC. This chain joins TRBV10-3 and TRBJ2-7; D call uncertain. The CDR3 consists of 12 residues. V lost 0 bases to trimming and J lost 5 bases, with 5 bases between them. Germline V CDR1 and CDR2: ENHRY, SYGVKD.

This clonotype was counted only a few times. This rearrangement joins TRBV12-3 or TRBV12-4 to TRBJ1-1; D ambiguous. The CDR3 consists of 15 residues. V was pared by 2 bases and J by 5 bases, with 15 bases between. The CDR3 coding sequence is TGTGCCAGCAGTTTACCCCCGGGTCGGGTTACTGAAGCTTTCTTT. The encoded protein is CASSLPPGRVTEAFF.

This clonotype was observed at least ten times. V and J are TRBV11-2 and TRBJ2-2; D remains unclear. The CDR3 runs 13 residues. The germline V gene encodes CDR1 SGHAT and CDR2 FQNNGV. Deletions cut 0 bases from V and 6 bases from J, with 5 bases between. CDR3 DNA: TGTGCCAGCAGCTTAGATTTCTCCGGGGAGCTGTTTTTT. Encoded protein: CASSLDFSGELFF. Complete variable domain (other parts from reference TRBV11-2 and TRBJ2-2): EAGVAQSPRYKIIEKRQSVAFWCNPISGHATLYWYQQILGQGPKLLIQFQNNGVVDDSQLPKDRFSAERLKGVDSTLKIQPAKLEDSAVYLCASSLDFSGELFFGEGSRLTVL.

This clonotype was seen only a few times. The chain carries TRBV20-1 and TRBJ2-5, with unresolved D. Germline loops: CDR1 DFQATT, CDR2 SNEGSKA (reference sequence). The CDR3 runs 15 residues. Trimming pared 0 bases from V and 5 bases from J, leaving 16 bases between. The CDR3, as DNA: TGCAGTGCTAGAGATCCGAACCCGGCCGGGGAGACCCAGTACTTC. Protein product: CSARDPNPAGETQYF.

This clonotype was seen more than once but under ten times. The chain carries TRBV18 and TRBJ2-7, with TRBD2 as a possible D gene (6 bases). V lost 3 bases and J lost 0, with 15 bases in between. The CDR3 is made up of 16 amino acids. Per the germline V gene, CDR1 is KGHSH and CDR2 is LQKENI. CDR3 sequence reads: CASSPGLASNSYEQYF. The CDR3 region has the DNA TGTGCCAGCTCACCGGGACTTGCAAGCAACTCCTACGAGCAGTACTTC.